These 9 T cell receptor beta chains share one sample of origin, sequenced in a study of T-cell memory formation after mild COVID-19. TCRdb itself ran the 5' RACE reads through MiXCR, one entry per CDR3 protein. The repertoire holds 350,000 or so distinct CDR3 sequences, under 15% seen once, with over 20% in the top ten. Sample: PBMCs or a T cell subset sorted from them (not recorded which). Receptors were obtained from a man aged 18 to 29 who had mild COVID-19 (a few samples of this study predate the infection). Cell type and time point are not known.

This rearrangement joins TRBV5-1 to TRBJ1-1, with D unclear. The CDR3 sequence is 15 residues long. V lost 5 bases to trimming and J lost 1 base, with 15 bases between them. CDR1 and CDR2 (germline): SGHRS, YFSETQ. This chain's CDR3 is CASRQLGSGNTEAFF. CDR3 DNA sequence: TGCGCCAGCAGGCAATTGGGGTCGGGGAACACTGAAGCTTTCTTT.

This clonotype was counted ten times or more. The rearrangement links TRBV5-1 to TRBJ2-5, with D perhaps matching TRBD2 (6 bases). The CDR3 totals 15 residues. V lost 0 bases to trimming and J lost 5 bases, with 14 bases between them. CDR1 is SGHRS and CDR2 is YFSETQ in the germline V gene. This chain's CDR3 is CASSLEARGWETQYF. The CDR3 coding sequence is TGCGCCAGCAGCTTGGAGGCGCGGGGATGGGAGACCCAGTACTTC. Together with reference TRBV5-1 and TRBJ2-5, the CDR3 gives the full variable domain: KAGVTQTPRYLIKTRGQQVTLSCSPISGHRSVSWYQQTPGQGLQFLFEYFSETQRNKGNFPGRFSGRQFSNSRSEMNVSTLELGDSALYLCASSLEARGWETQYFGPGTRLLVL.

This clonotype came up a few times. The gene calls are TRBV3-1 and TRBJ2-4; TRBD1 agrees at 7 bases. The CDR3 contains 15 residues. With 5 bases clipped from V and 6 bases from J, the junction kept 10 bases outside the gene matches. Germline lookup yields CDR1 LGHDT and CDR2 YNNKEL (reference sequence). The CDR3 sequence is CASSKTGLRGNIQYF. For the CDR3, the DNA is TGTGCCAGCAGCAAGACAGGGTTAAGAGGAAACATTCAGTACTTC.

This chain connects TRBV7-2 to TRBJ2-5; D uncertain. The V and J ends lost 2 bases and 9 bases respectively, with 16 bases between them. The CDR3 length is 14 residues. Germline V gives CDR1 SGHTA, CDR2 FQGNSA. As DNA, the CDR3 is TGTGCCAGCAGCTTAAGGCAGCCTGTCCTCCCCCAGTACTTC. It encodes CASSLRQPVLPQYF.

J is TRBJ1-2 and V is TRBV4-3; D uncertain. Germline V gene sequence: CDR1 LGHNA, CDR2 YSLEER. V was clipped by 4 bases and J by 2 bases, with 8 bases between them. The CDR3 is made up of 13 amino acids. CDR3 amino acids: CASSPKLNYGYTF. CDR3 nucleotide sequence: TGCGCCAGCAGCCCGAAACTGAACTATGGCTACACCTTC.

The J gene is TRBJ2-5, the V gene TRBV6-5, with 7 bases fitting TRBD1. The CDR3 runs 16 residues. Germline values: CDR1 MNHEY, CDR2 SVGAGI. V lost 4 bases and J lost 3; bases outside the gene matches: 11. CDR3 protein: CASSFWAATGKETQYF. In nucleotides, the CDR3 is TGTGCCAGCAGTTTCTGGGCCGCGACAGGGAAAGAGACCCAGTACTTC.

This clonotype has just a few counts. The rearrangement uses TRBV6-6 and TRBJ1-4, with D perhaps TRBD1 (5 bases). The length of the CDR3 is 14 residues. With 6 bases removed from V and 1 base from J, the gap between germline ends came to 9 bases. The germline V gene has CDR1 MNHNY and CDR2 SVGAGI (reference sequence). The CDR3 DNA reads TGTGCCAGCAGCCACGACAGAACTAATGAAAAACTGTTTTTT. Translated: CASSHDRTNEKLFF.

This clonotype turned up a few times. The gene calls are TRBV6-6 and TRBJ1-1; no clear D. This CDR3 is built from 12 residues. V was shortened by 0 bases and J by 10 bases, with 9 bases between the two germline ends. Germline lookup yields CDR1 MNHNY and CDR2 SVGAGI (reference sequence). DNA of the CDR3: TGTGCCAGCAGTTACTCGGAGGCAGGAGCTTTCTTT. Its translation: CASSYSEAGAFF.

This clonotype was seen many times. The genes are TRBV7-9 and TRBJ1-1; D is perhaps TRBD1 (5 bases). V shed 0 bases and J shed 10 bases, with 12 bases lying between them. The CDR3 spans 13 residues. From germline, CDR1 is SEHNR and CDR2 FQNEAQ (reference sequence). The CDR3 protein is CASSLAGQGGAFF. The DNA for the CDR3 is TGTGCCAGCAGCTTAGCCGGGCAGGGAGGAGCTTTCTTT.